Following are 3 T cell receptor beta chains from one sample sequenced in a study of T cell responses to AZD1222 COVID-19 vaccine (dated by TCRdb to the early 2020s). Reading the label with the study, this specimen's time point is: baseline before first vaccination. The library was built by means of the immunoSEQ multiplex PCR assay. This is the immuneACCESS table as TCRdb keeps it, with only in-frame sequences that have V and J called. A part of the clones is gone; compared with another copy, unresolved V genes explain less than half, and the rest is unexplained. The sample records about 150,000 clones, around 90% of which are singletons. The top ten constitute roughly 5.6% of the sample. Sequencing used peripheral blood, obtained on day 0 of AZD1222 vaccination. All receptors come from an adult in good health.

Only one count was recorded for this clone. This rearrangement joins TRBV7-9 to TRBJ1-2; 10 positions agree with TRBD1. J lost 4 bases, V lost 5 bases, and 10 bases had no gene match. There are 16 residues in the CDR3. CDR1 is SEHNR and CDR2 is FQNEAQ in the germline V gene (reference sequence). CDR3 in DNA: TGTGCCAGCAGCCCCGGGACAGGGGAGGTGGGCTATGGCTACACCTTC. Translation gives CASSPGTGEVGYGYTF.

The rearrangement uses TRBV25-1 and TRBJ1-1; the D is unclear. This CDR3 is 14 amino acids long. Trimming left V 8 bases short and J 1 base short, with 14 bases between. Germline V gene sequence: CDR1 MGHDK, CDR2 SYGVNS. The chain's CDR3 is CASEDPTANTEAFF. DNA of the CDR3: TGTGCCAGCGAAGACCCCACGGCGAACACTGAAGCTTTCTTT.

The J gene is TRBJ1-6, the V gene TRBV7-3; 9 positions match TRBD1. Germline V gene data show CDR1 as SGHTA and CDR2 as FQGTGA. V dropped 3 bases and J dropped 6; count of bases not matched to a gene: 3. The CDR3 spans 15 residues. CDR3 loop: CASSLKGQGNSPLHF. Written as DNA, the CDR3 is TGTGCCAGCAGCTTGAAGGGACAGGGTAATTCACCCCTCCACTTT.